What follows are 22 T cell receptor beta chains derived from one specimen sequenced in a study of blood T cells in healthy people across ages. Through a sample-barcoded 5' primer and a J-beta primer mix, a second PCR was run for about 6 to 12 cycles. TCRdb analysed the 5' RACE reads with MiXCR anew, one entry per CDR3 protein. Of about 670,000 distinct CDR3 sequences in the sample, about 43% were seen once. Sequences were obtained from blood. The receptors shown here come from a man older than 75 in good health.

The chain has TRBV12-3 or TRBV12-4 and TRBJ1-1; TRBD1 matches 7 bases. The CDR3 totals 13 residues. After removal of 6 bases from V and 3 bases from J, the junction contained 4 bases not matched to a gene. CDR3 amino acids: CASRTGLDTEAFF. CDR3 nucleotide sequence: TGTGCCAGCAGGACAGGGTTGGACACTGAAGCTTTCTTT.

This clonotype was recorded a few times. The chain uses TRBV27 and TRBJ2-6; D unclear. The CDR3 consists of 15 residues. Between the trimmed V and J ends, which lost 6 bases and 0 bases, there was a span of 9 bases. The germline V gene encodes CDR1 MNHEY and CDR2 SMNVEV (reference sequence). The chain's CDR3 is CASSALGSGANVLTF. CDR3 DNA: TGTGCCAGCAGCGCGTTAGGCTCTGGGGCCAACGTCCTGACTTTC. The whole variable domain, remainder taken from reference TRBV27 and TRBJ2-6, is EAQVTQNPRYLITVTGKKLTVTCSQNMNHEYMSWYRQDPGLGLRQIYYSMNVEVTDKGDVPEGYKVSRKEKRNFPLILESPSPNQTSLYFCASSALGSGANVLTFGAGSRLTVL.

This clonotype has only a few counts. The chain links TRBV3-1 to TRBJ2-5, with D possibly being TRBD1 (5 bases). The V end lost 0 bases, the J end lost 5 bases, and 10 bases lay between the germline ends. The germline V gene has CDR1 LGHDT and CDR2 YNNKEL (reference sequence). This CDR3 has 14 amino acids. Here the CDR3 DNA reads TGTGCCAGCAGCCAAGACAGGGTATTTGAGACCCAGTACTTC. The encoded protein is CASSQDRVFETQYF.

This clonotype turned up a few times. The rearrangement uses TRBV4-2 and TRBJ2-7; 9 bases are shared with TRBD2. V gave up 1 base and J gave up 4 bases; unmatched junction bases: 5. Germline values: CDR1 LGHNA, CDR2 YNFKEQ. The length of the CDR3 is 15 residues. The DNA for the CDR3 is TGTGCCAGCAGCCAAGGGTTAGCGGGGGAGTACGAGCAGTACTTC. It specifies CASSQGLAGEYEQYF.

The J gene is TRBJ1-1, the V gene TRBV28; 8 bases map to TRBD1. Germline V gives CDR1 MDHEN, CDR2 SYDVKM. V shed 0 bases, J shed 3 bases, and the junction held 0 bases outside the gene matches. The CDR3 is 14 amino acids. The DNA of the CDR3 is TGTGCCAGCAGTTTATGGACAGGGGACACTGAAGCTTTCTTT. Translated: CASSLWTGDTEAFF.

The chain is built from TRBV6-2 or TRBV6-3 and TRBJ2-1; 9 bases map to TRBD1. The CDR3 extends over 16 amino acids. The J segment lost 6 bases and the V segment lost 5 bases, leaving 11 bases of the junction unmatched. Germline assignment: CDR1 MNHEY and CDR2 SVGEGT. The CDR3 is CASSRLGQGTGNEQFF. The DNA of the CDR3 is TGTGCCAGCAGTAGGCTAGGACAGGGGACGGGCAATGAGCAGTTCTTC.

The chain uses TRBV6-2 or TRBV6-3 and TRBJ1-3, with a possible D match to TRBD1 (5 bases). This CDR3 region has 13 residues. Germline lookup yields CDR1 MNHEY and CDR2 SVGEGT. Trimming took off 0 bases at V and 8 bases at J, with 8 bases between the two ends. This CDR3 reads CASSYSGTHTIYF. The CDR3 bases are TGTGCCAGCAGTTACTCCGGGACGCACACCATATATTTT.

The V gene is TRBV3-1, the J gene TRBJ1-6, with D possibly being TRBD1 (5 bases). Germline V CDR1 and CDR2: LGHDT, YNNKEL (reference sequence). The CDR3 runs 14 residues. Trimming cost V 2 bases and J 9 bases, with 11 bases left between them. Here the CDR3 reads CASSQQGGGSPLHF. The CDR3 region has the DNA TGTGCCAGCAGCCAACAGGGTGGTGGTTCACCCCTCCACTTT.

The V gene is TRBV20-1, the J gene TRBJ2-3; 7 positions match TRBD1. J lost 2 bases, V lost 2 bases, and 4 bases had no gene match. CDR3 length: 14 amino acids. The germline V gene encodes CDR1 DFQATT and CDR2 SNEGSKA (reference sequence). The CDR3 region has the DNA TGCAGTGCTAGATTGACAGGGCCCACAGATACGCAGTATTTT. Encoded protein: CSARLTGPTDTQYF.

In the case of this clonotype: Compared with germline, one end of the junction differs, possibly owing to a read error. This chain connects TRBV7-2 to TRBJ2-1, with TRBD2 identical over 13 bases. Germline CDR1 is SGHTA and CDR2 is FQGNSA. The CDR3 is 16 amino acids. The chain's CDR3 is CASSLRLAGGYNERFF. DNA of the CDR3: TGTGCCAGCAGCCTGAGACTAGCGGGAGGTTACAATGAGCGGTTCTTC.

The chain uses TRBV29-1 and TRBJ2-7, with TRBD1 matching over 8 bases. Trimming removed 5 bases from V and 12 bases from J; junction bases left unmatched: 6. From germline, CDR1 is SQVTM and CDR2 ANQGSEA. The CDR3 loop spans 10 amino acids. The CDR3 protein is CSVNRGVTYF. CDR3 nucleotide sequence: TGCAGCGTTAACAGGGGGGTAACGTACTTC.

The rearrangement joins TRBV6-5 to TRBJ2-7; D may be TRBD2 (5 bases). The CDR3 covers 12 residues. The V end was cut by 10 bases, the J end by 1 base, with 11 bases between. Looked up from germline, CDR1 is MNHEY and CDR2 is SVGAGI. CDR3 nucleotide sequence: TGTGCCACCCGTCGCGGGTCCTACGAGCAGTACTTC. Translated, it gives CATRRGSYEQYF.

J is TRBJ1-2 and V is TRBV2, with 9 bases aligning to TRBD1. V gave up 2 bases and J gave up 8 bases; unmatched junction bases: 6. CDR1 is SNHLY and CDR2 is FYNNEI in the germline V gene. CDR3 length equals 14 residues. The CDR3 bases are TGTGCCAGCAGTGAATGGGGGACAGGGAGAGGCTACACCTTC. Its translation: CASSEWGTGRGYTF.

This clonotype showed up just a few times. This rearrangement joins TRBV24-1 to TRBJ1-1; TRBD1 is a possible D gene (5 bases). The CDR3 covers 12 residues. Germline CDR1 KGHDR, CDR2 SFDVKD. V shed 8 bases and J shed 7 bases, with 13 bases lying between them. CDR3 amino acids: CATKGTYFEAFF. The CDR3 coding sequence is TGTGCCACCAAGGGGACCTACTTTGAAGCTTTCTTT.

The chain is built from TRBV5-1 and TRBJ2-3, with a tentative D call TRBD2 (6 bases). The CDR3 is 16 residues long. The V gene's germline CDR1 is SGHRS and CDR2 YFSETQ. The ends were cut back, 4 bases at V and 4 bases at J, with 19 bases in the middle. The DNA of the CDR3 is TGCGCCAGCAGCAGACTCGGGACTCCGGGGGCAGATACGCAGTATTTT. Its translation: CASSRLGTPGADTQYF.

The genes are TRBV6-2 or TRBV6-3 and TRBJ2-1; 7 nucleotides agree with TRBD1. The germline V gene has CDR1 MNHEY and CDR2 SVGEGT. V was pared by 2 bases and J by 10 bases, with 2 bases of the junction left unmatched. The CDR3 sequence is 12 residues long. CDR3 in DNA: TGTGCCAGCAGTTACAGCAGGGGGGAGCAGTTCTTC. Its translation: CASSYSRGEQFF.

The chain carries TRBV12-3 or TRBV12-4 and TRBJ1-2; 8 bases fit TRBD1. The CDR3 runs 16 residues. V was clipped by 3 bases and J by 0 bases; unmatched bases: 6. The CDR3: CASSLGRQGSNYGYTF. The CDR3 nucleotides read TGTGCCAGCAGTTTGGGCAGACAGGGGTCTAACTATGGCTACACCTTC.

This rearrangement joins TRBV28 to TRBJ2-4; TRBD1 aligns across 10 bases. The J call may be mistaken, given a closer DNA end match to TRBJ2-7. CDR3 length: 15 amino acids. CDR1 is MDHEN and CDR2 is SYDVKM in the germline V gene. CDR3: CASSLGTGATYEQYF. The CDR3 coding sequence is TGTGCCAGCAGTTTAGGGACAGGGGCTACCTACGAGCAGTACTTC.

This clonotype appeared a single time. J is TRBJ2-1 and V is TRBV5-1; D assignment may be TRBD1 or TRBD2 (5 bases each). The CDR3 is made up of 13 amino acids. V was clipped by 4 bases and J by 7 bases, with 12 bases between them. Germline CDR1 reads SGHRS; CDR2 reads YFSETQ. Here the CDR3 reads CASSPGPENEQFF. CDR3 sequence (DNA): TGCGCCAGCAGCCCGGGGCCCGAGAATGAGCAGTTCTTC.

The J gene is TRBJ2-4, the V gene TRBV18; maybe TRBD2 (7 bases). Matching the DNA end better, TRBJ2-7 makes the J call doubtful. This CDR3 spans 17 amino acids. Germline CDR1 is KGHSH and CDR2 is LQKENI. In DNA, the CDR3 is TGTGCCAGCTCACCAGGACAGAATAGGGGGGGCACCTACGAGCAGTACTTC. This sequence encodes CASSPGQNRGGTYEQYF.

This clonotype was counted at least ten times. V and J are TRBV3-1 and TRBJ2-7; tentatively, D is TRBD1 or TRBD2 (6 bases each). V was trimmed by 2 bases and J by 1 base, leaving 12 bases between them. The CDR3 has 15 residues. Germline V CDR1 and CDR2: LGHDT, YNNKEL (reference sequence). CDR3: CASSQRGASSYEQYF. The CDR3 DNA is TGTGCCAGCAGCCAAAGGGGGGCCTCTTCCTACGAGCAGTACTTC.

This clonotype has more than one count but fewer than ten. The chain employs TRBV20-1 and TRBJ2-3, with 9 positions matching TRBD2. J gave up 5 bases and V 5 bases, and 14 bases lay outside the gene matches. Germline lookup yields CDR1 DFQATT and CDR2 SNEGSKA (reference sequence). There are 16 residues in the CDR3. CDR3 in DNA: TGCAGTGCTCGCCGGGCGGGAGGGTTTGCGGGAGATACGCAGTATTTT. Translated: CSARRAGGFAGDTQYF.